Within the sample, the clone carrying this T cell receptor (beta chain) is medium-sized (0.01 to 0.1%). Its antigen is unknown. Generated by immunoSEQ multiplex PCR, the TCRdb table keeps only in-frame clones and is missing some. The sample carries under 25,000 clones, 70% to 90% recorded once. This sample was taken from a study of OX40 agonist ivuxolimab in advanced cancers. Study context: Ivuxolimab, which is an agonistic anti-OX40 (CD134) antibody, was administered to the patients. Recorded diagnoses for dose-escalation patients were hepatocellular carcinoma, melanoma, renal cell or head and neck cancer. Regarding the study as a whole: The authors did not determine the antigen specificity of the expanded peripheral T cells. Among T cells, CD8+ cells averaged more expanded clones than CD4+ cells.

CDR1 SGHNT and CDR2 YYREEE come from the germline V gene (reference sequence). Between the trimmed V and J ends, which lost 3 bases and 1 base, there was a span of 13 bases. The CDR3 spans 15 residues. The sample here was CD4+ or CD8+ T cells sorted from blood, taken in a trial of the OX40 agonist ivuxolimab. This TCR was sampled from an adult with an advanced solid tumor such as melanoma, head and neck, liver or kidney cancer. The V and J genes are TRBV5-4 and TRBJ2-5; D is unresolved. The CDR3 DNA is TGTGCCAGCAGCTGGCGTGGGGTTGGCCAAGAGACCCAGTACTTC. This codes for CASSWRGVGQETQYF.